This T cell receptor beta chain was captured in a study of blood T cell repertoires in COVID-19. The data were produced by immunoSEQ multiplex PCR, yet TCRdb's version contains in-frame clones alone and is incomplete. The sample has tens of thousands of clones, 74% seen once; the top ten hold approximately 30%. This CDR3 is built from 17 residues. Between the trimmed V and J ends, which lost 3 bases and 1 base, there was a span of 15 bases. From germline, CDR1 is MDHEN and CDR2 SYDVKM. Concerning this clone: The same CDR3 also results from other DNA sequences found in this sample.

Input material: peripheral blood. This clonotype originated in a woman aged 80 or over with acute or convalescent COVID-19. The rearrangement joins TRBV28 to TRBJ1-4, with D possibly TRBD1 on 5 matching bases. CDR3 region: CASSFPPYDRTNEKLFF. The CDR3 nucleotides are TGTGCCAGCAGTTTCCCCCCTTACGACAGAACTAATGAAAAACTGTTTTTT.